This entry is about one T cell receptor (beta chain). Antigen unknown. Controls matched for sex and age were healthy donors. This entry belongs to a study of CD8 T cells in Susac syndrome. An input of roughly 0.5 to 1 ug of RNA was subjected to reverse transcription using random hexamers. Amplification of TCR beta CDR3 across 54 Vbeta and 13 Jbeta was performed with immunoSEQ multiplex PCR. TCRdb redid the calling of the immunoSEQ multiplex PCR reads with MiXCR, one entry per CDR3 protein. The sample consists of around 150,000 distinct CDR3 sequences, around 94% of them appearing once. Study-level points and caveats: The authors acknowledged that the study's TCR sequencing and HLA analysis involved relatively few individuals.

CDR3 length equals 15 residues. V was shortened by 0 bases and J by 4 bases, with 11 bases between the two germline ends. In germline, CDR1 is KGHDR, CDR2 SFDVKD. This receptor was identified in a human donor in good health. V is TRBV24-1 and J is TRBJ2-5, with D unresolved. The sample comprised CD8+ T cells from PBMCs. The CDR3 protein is CATSDLQWGRETQYF. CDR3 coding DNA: TGTGCCACCAGTGATTTGCAGTGGGGAAGAGAGACCCAGTACTTC.